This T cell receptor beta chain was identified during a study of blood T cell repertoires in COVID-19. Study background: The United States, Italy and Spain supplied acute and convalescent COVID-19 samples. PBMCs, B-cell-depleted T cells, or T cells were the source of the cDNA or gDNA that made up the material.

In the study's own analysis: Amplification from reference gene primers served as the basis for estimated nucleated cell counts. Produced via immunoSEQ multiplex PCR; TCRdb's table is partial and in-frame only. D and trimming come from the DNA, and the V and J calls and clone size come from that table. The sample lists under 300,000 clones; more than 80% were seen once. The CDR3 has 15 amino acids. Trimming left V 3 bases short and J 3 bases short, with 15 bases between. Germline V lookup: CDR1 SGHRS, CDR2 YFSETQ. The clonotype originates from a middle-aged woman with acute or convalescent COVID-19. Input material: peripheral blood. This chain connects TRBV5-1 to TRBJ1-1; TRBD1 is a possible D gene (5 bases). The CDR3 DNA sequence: TGCGCCAGCAGCTCGCGGGCAGGGACTTACACTGAAGCTTTCTTT. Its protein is CASSSRAGTYTEAFF.